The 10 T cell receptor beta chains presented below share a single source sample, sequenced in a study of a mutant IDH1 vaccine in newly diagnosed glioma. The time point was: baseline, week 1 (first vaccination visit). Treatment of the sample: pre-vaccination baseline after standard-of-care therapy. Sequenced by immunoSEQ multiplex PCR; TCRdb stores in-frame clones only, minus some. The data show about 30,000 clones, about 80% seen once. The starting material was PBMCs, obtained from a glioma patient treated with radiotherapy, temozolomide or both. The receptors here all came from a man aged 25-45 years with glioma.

The CDR3 DNA is TGTGCCAGCAGAACAGGGTTAGAGACCCAGTACTTC. This translates into CASRTGLETQYF. The V gene is TRBV7-2, the J gene TRBJ2-5, with D possibly matching TRBD1 (6 bases). Germline loops: CDR1 SGHTA, CDR2 FQGNSA. Trimming took 6 bases from V and 4 from J, leaving 9 bases between them. The CDR3 totals 12 residues.

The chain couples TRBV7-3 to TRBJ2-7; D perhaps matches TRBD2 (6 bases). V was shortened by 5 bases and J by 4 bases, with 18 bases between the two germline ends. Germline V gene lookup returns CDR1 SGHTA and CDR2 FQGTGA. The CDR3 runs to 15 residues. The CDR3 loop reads CASSHGVGSGYEQYF. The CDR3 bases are TGTGCCAGCAGCCATGGGGTGGGTAGCGGTTACGAGCAGTACTTC.

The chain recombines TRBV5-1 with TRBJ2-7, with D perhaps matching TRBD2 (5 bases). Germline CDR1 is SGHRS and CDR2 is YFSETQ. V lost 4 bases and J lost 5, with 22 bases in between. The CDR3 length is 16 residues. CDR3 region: CASSVPYPGNRDEQYF. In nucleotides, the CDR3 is TGCGCCAGCAGCGTACCCTACCCCGGGAATCGGGACGAGCAGTACTTC.

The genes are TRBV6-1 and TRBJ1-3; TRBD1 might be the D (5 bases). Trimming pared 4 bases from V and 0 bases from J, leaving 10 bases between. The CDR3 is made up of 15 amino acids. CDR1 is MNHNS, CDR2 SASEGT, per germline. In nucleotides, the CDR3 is TGTGCCAGCAGTGGGACATACGACTCTGGAAACACCATATATTTT. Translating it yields CASSGTYDSGNTIYF.

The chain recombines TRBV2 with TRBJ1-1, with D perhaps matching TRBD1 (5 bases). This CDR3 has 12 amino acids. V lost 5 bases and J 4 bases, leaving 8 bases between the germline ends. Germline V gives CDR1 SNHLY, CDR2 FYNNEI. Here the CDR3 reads CASSPGFTEAFF. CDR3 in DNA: TGTGCCAGCAGTCCAGGGTTCACTGAAGCTTTCTTT.

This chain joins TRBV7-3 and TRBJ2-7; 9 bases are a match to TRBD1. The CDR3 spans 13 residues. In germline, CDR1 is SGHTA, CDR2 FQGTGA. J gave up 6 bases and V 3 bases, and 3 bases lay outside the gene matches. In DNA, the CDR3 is TGTGCCAGCAGCTTCGACAGGGGGGGCGAGCAGTACTTC. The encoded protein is CASSFDRGGEQYF. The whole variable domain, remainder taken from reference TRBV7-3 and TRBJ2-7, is GAGVSQTPSNKVTEKGKYVELRCDPISGHTALYWYRQSLGQGPEFLIYFQGTGAADDSGLPNDRFFAVRPEGSVSTLKIQRTERGDSAVYLCASSFDRGGEQYFGPGTRLTVT.

The CDR3 DNA is TGTGCCAGCAGCACCCGACTAGCGGGAGCGTTATACAATGAGCAGTTCTTC. Its translation is CASSTRLAGALYNEQFF. The gene calls are TRBV4-2 and TRBJ2-1, with 12 bases that match TRBD2. The length of the CDR3 is 17 residues. V lost 5 bases and J lost 4; bases outside the gene matches: 9. CDR1 is LGHNA and CDR2 is YNFKEQ in the germline V gene.

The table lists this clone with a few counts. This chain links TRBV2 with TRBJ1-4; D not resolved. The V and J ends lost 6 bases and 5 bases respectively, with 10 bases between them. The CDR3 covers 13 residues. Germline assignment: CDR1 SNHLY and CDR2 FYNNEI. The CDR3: CASRLGPNEKLFF. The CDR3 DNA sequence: TGTGCCAGCAGGTTAGGACCGAATGAAAAACTGTTTTTT. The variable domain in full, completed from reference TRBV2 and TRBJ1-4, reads EPEVTQTPSHQVTQMGQEVILRCVPISNHLYFYWYRQILGQKVEFLVSFYNNEISEKSEIFDDQFSVERPDGSNFTLKIRSTKLEDSAMYFCASRLGPNEKLFFGSGTQLSVL.

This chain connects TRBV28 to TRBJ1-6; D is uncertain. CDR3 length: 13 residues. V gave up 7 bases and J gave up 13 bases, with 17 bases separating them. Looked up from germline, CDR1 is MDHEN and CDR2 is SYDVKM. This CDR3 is CASTTLQPTPLHF. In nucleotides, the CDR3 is TGTGCCAGCACGACTCTCCAGCCAACGCCCCTCCACTTT.

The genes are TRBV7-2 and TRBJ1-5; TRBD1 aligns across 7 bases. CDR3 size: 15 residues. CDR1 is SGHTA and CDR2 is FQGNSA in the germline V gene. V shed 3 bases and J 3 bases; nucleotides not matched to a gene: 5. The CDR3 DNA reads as TGTGCCAGCAGCTTCTCTGGACAGGCCAATCAGCCCCAGCATTTT. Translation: CASSFSGQANQPQHF.